The TCR beta chain described here comes from a study of response to subunit inactivated influenza vaccine. Whole-study findings and limits: Authors suggested that a seasonal influenza vaccination recruits few new T cells each time.

Germline CDR1 reads MGHRA; CDR2 reads YSYEKL. Trimming removed 2 bases from V and 1 base from J, with 14 bases in between. CDR3 length: 16 residues. There are a few counts of this clonotype. Its cognate antigen is unknown. In TCRdb, the RT-PCR reads were re-called with MiXCR into one record per CDR3 protein. The table includes about 530,000 distinct CDR3 sequences, 12% detected once. The sequences come from PBMCs from blood, collected on the day of vaccination. The V and J genes are TRBV4-1 and TRBJ2-5; D might be TRBD2 (5 bases). This receptor was taken from a man aged 50 to 59 who received an inactivated influenza vaccine. The CDR3 DNA reads as TGCGCCAGCAGCCAACGGGTCAGCGGCCCCCAAGAGACCCAGTACTTC. Encoded protein: CASSQRVSGPQETQYF.